This entry concerns a single T cell receptor (beta chain). What it binds is unknown. One entry per CDR3 protein, called by TCRdb with MiXCR from the reads. The table lists about 890,000 distinct CDR3 sequences, roughly 31% of them singletons. Looked up from germline, CDR1 is SGDLS and CDR2 is YYNGEE. The junction had 5 bases not matched to a gene; V was cut back by 0 bases and J by 5 bases. The CDR3 sequence is 14 residues long. This specimen belongs to a study of T cell repertoires in cytomegalovirus infection. Whole-study context: Both a matching HLA type and CMV infection were indicated by public TCR beta signatures.

The rearrangement uses TRBV9 and TRBJ2-7, with 7 bases that match TRBD1. This specimen was cultured CD8+ T cells from PBMCs, taken from culture after CMV antigen stimulation. This clonotype was obtained from a human donor in good health (CMV status not recorded). Some clones in this sample may be carry-over from other donors' samples. Here the CDR3 DNA reads TGTGCCAGCAGCGTAGGGGACAGTCGGAACGAGCAGTACTTC. It codes for CASSVGDSRNEQYF.